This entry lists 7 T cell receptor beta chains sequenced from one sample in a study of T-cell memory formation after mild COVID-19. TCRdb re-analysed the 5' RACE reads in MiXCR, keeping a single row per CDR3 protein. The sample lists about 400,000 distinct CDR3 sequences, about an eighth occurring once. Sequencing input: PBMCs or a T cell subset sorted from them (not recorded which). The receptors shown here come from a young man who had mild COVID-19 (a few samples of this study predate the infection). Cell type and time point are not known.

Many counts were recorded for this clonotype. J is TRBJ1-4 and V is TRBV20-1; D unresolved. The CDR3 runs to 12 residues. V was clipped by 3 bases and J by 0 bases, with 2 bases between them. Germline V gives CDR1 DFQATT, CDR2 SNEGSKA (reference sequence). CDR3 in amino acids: CSASATNEKLFF. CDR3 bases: TGCAGTGCTAGTGCAACTAATGAAAAACTGTTTTTT.

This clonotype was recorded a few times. CDR3 bases: TGTGCCAGCAGCAAGGACCTGTCTTCTGGAAACACCATATATTTT. It specifies CASSKDLSSGNTIYF. The rearrangement links TRBV9 to TRBJ1-3; D is undetermined. The germline CDR1 and CDR2 sequences are SGDLS and YYNGEE. Trimming shortened V by 4 bases and J by 1 base, and 12 bases separated the two germline ends. The CDR3 is made up of 15 amino acids.

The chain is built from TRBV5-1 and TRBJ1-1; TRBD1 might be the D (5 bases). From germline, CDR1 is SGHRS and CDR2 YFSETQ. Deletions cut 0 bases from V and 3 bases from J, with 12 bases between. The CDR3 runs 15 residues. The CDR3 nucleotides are TGCGCCAGCAGCTTGGCAGGATTAGGGGACACTGAAGCTTTCTTT. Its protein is CASSLAGLGDTEAFF.

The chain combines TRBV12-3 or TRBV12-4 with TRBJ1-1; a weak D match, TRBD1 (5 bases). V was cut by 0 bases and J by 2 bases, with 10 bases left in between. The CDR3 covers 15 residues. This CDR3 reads CASSLAGGSNTEAFF. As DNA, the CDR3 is TGTGCCAGCAGTTTAGCGGGGGGTAGCAACACTGAAGCTTTCTTT.

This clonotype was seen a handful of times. CDR3 DNA sequence: TGTGCCAGCAGTCCCTATCGGGGGTTGAACACTGAAGCTTTCTTT. This sequence encodes CASSPYRGLNTEAFF. The genes are TRBV6-2 or TRBV6-3 and TRBJ1-1; TRBD1 might be the D (5 bases). Deletions cut 5 bases from V and 0 bases from J, with 13 bases between. CDR3 length equals 15 residues. Per the germline V gene, CDR1 is MNHEY and CDR2 is SVGEGT.

In nucleotides, the CDR3 is TGTGCCACCAGAGCCTCGGCCACAGATACGCAGTATTTT. This codes for CATRASATDTQYF. The chain uses TRBV24-1 and TRBJ2-3; D is unclear. The CDR3 length is 13 residues. CDR1 KGHDR and CDR2 SFDVKD come from the germline V gene. V was pared by 7 bases and J by 2 bases, with 9 bases between.

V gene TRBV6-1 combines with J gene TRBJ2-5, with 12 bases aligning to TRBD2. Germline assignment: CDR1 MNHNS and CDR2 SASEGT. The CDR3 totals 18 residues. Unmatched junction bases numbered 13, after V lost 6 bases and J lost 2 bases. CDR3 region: CASRPDRLAGASQETQYF. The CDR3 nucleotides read TGTGCCAGCAGACCCGACCGACTAGCGGGGGCCTCACAAGAGACCCAGTACTTC.